This T cell receptor (beta chain) was retrieved from a study of T cells in Graves' hyperthyroidism and ophthalmopathy. There are many counts of this clonotype. Researchers took RNA transcripts and amplified the TCR beta CDR3 regions from them. TCR CDR3 underwent first-round RT-PCR with the HTBI primer set. TCRdb analysed the multiplex PCR reads with MiXCR anew, one entry per CDR3 protein. Here the sample spans 300,000 to 450,000 distinct CDR3 sequences, about 15% being singletons. For the diagnoses, clinical symptoms, serum thyroxine and TRAb, thyroid ultrasound and orbital computed tomography were used. Trimming cost V 5 bases and J 6 bases, with 15 bases left between them. CDR3 length: 14 amino acids. The germline gives CDR1 LGHDT, CDR2 YNNKEL (reference sequence).

Specimen: blood. The receptor comes from a woman aged 18-29 years with Graves' hyperthyroidism that later progressed to Graves' ophthalmopathy. This chain joins TRBV3-1 and TRBJ2-3; D possibly uses TRBD1 or TRBD2 (5 bases each). CDR3 in DNA: TGTGCCAGCAGCGCCCGGGACCCGCCGGATACGCAGTATTTT. It translates to CASSARDPPDTQYF.